A selection of T cell receptor beta chains follows, all from one sample in a study of blood T cell repertoires in COVID-19. TCRdb's copy holds only in-frame clones and misses some; the assay was immunoSEQ multiplex PCR. The sample contains about 140,000 clones, about 86% of which appear only once. Sequencing input: peripheral blood. These receptors all come from a woman aged 55-70 years with acute or convalescent COVID-19. The CDR3 runs from the conserved cysteine through the conserved F or W. D genes are given only for firm matches. The size entry is marked missing in some rows and otherwise reads once, few, many or a size class.

v_gene,j_gene,d_gene,abundance,CDR3aa,CDR3nt
TRBV9,TRBJ1-6,TRBD1,-,CASSPQDRGRFHSPLHF,TGTGCCAGCAGCCCACAGGACAGGGGGCGTTTCCATTCACCCCTCCACTTT
TRBV6-1,TRBJ2-1,TRBD2,-,CASSEANLAGYEQFF,TGTGCCAGCAGTGAAGCGAACCTAGCGGGGTATGAGCAGTTCTTC
TRBV6-5,TRBJ2-1,-,-,CASSRPGVRYNEQFF,TGTGCCAGCAGTCGCCCCGGGGTTCGATACAATGAGCAGTTCTTC
TRBV19,TRBJ1-5,TRBD1,-,CASSPGTEFNQPQHF,TGTGCCAGTAGTCCCGGGACAGAATTCAATCAGCCCCAGCATTTT
TRBV15,TRBJ2-5,-,-,CATSRATRASGGGTQYF,TGTGCCACCAGCAGGGCCACCCGGGCGTCGGGCGGAGGGACCCAGTACTTC
TRBV2,TRBJ2-7,TRBD1,-,CAITGQRASYEQYF,TGTGCCATCACGGGACAGAGGGCTTCCTACGAGCAGTACTTC
TRBV18,TRBJ2-2,-,-,CASSRAVADTGELFF,TGTGCCAGCTCACGTGCCGTAGCGGACACCGGGGAGCTGTTTTTT
TRBV3-1/TRBV3-2,TRBJ2-5,TRBD1,-,CASSSGTGVVREETQYF,TGTGCCAGCAGCTCCGGGACAGGGGTTGTTCGAGAAGAGACCCAGTACTTC
TRBV5-1,TRBJ2-7,TRBD1,-,CASSSKQGGAYEQYF,TGCGCCAGCAGCAGCAAACAGGGGGGAGCCTACGAGCAGTACTTC
TRBV7-8,TRBJ1-2,TRBD1,-,CASSSPKDRDGYTF,TGTGCCAGCAGCTCGCCAAAAGACAGGGATGGCTACACCTTC
TRBV4-1,TRBJ2-7,TRBD1,-,CASSQGGQGYEQYF,TGCGCCAGCAGCCAAGGGGGACAGGGCTACGAGCAGTACTTC
TRBV7-9,TRBJ1-1,TRBD1,-,CASSRGGRDRLEAFF,TGTGCCAGCAGCCGAGGGGGCCGGGACAGACTAGAAGCTTTCTTT
TRBV3-1/TRBV3-2,TRBJ2-1,TRBD2,-,CASSQDRTSRKFF,TGTGCCAGCAGCCAAGATAGGACTAGCAGAAAGTTCTTC
TRBV5-1,TRBJ1-2,-,once,CASSLHSLGGDYGYTF,TGCGCCAGCAGCTTGCATTCTCTAGGAGGTGACTATGGCTACACCTTC
TRBV5-1,TRBJ2-1,-,once,CASSPAGVSYNEQFF,TGCGCCAGCAGCCCGGCCGGGGTATCCTACAATGAGCAGTTCTTC
TRBV2,TRBJ1-1,-,once,CASSEAGADTEAFF,TGTGCCAGCAGTGAAGCGGGGGCGGACACTGAAGCTTTCTTT
TRBV18,TRBJ1-2,-,-,CASLSWGTTNYGYTF,TGTGCCAGCTTGTCCTGGGGGACAACTAACTATGGCTACACCTTC
TRBV19,TRBJ1-1,-,once,CASSAQGTEAFF,TGTGCCAGTAGCGCACAGGGCACTGAAGCTTTCTTT
TRBV29-1,TRBJ1-1,TRBD1,once,CSVPDRVRDTEAFF,TGCAGCGTTCCGGACAGGGTGCGGGACACTGAAGCTTTCTTT
TRBV6-5,TRBJ2-1,TRBD2,-,CASSRASLAGNEQFF,TGTGCCAGCAGTCGCGCGTCTCTAGCGGGGAATGAGCAGTTCTTC
TRBV4-2,TRBJ2-7,TRBD2,-,CASSLGLAGGSYEQYF,TGTGCCAGCAGCCTGGGACTAGCGGGGGGGTCCTACGAGCAGTACTTC
TRBV18,TRBJ1-4,-,-,CASSQNGGSSEKLFF,TGTGCCAGCTCACAGAATGGCGGGTCAAGTGAAAAACTGTTTTTT
TRBV30,TRBJ2-7,-,-,CAWSVSVREQYF,TGTGCCTGGAGTGTAAGCGTTCGCGAGCAGTACTTC
TRBV6-6,TRBJ1-3,-,-,CASHLGGASGNTIYF,TGTGCCAGCCATCTCGGAGGTGCATCTGGAAACACCATATATTTT
TRBV5-4,TRBJ2-3,TRBD2,-,CASSPIAGGDTDTQYF,TGTGCCAGCAGCCCAATAGCGGGGGGGGACACAGATACGCAGTATTTT
TRBV3-1/TRBV3-2,TRBJ1-2,-,few,CASSQQSRLYGYTF,TGTGCCAGCAGCCAACAAAGCAGGCTCTATGGCTACACCTTC
TRBV7-9,TRBJ2-7,-,-,CASSLGADYYEQYF,TGTGCCAGCAGCTTAGGAGCAGACTACTACGAGCAGTACTTC
TRBV28,TRBJ1-5,-,-,CASSDGNQINQPQHF,TGTGCCAGCAGTGACGGGAACCAGATCAATCAGCCCCAGCATTTT
TRBV11-3,TRBJ1-5,-,few,CASSFRPGGPQHF,TGTGCCAGCAGCTTTAGGCCGGGAGGACCCCAGCATTTT
TRBV6-5,TRBJ2-1,-,-,CASRRLGMNEQFF,TGTGCCAGCAGGAGACTAGGGATGAATGAGCAGTTCTTC
TRBV19,TRBJ1-5,-,-,CASSIRRTNQPQHF,TGTGCCAGTAGTATCCGTCGGACTAATCAGCCCCAGCATTTT
TRBV6-5,TRBJ2-7,-,-,CASSLGESYEQYF,TGTGCCAGCAGTCTGGGAGAATCCTACGAGCAGTACTTC
TRBV29-1,TRBJ1-2,TRBD1,-,CSDTGGETYGYTF,TGCAGCGATACAGGGGGCGAAACCTATGGCTACACCTTC
TRBV5-1,TRBJ2-7,-,-,CASSLGQGSYEQYF,TGCGCCAGCAGCTTGGGGCAGGGGTCCTACGAGCAGTACTTC
TRBV11-3,TRBJ2-6,-,-,CASSLEAGLPLIPGANVLTF,TGTGCCAGCAGCTTAGAGGCAGGTCTCCCCCTCATCCCTGGGGCCAACGTCCTGACTTTC
TRBV4-1,TRBJ1-5,TRBD1,once,CASSQELGQGFQPQHF,TGCGCCAGCAGCCAAGAATTGGGACAGGGTTTTCAGCCCCAGCATTTT
TRBV3-1/TRBV3-2,TRBJ2-7,-,-,CASSQDLSSYEQYF,TGTGCCAGCAGCCAAGATCTTAGCTCCTACGAGCAGTACTTC
TRBV5-5,TRBJ2-2,-,-,CASSLELAPGELFF,TGTGCCAGCAGCTTGGAACTAGCCCCCGGGGAGCTGTTTTTT
TRBV7-8,TRBJ1-2,-,-,CASSPDIGSYGYTF,TGTGCCAGCAGCCCTGACATCGGAAGCTATGGCTACACCTTC
TRBV19,TRBJ1-1,TRBD1,few,CAVRTGRNTEAFF,TGTGCCGTCAGGACAGGGAGGAACACTGAAGCTTTCTTT
TRBV7-8,TRBJ1-6,TRBD1,-,CASSIARDRNSPLHF,TGTGCCAGCAGCATAGCTCGGGACAGAAATTCACCCCTCCACTTT
TRBV28,TRBJ1-6,TRBD1,many,CASSPADRVGSPLHF,TGTGCCAGCAGTCCAGCCGACAGGGTTGGTTCACCCCTCCACTTT